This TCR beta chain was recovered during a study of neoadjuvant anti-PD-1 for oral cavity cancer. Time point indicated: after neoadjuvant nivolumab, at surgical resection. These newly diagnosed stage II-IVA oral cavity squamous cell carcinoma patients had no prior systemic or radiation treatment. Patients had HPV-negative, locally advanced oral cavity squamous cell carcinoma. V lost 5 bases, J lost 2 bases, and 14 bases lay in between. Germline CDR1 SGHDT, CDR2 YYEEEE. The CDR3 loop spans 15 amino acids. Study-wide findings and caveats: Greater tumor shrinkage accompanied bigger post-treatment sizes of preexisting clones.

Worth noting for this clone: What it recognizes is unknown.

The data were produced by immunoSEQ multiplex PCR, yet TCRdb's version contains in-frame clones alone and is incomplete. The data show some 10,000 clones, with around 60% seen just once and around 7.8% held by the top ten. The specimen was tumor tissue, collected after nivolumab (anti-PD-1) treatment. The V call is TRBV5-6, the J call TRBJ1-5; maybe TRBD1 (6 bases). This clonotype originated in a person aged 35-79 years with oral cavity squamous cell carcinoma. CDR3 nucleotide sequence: TGTGCCAGCAGGTTACAGGGAATGGGCAATCAGCCCCAGCATTTT. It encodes CASRLQGMGNQPQHF.